This entry is about one TCR beta chain. The antigen remains undetermined. Amplified TCR beta CDR3 regions came from RNA transcripts. The primer set for the first-round RT-PCR of the TCR CDR3 was HTBI. TCRdb ran MiXCR on the multiplex PCR reads and lists one entry per CDR3 protein. The table has a few hundred thousand distinct CDR3 sequences, roughly an eighth seen once; the top ten hold about 37%. This record belongs to a study of T cells in Graves' hyperthyroidism and ophthalmopathy. It was uncontrolled infection, other autoimmune disease, pregnancy or lactation that excluded patients. Diagnoses used clinical symptoms, serum thyroxine and TRAb, thyroid ultrasound and orbital computed tomography. Using around 10 ml of fresh peripheral blood, PBMCs were prepared. The CDR3 is made up of 14 amino acids. The germline V gene has CDR1 LGHNA and CDR2 YSLEER. Trimming shortened V by 4 bases and J by 7 bases, and 17 bases separated the two germline ends.

General study findings and limits: A median about 6.5 months before onset, the model predicted ophthalmopathy.

Sequenced sample: blood. This sequence was found in a middle-aged woman with Graves' ophthalmopathy. The rearrangement uses TRBV4-3 and TRBJ2-7, with a possible D match to TRBD1 (5 bases). CDR3 loop: CASSLQLGAREQYF. DNA for the CDR3: TGCGCCAGCAGCCTACAGTTAGGGGCGCGGGAGCAGTACTTC.